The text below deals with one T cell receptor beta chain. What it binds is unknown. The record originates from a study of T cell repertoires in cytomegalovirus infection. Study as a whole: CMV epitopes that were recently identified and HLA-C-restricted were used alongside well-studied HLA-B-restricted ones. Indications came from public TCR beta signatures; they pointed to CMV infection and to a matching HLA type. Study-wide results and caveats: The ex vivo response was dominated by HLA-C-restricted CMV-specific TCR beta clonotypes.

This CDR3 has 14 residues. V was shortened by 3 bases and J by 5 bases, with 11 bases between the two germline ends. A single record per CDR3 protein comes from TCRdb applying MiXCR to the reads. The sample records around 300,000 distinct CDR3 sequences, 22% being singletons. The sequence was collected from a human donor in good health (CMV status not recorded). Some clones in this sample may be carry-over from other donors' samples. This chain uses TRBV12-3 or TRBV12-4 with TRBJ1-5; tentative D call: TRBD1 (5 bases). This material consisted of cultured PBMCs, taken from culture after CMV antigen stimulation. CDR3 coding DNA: TGTGCCAGCAGTTTGGGCAGGGTCGATCAGCCCCAGCATTTT. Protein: CASSLGRVDQPQHF.